Listed below are T cell receptor beta chains from one sample, sequenced in a study of cytomegalovirus exposure and HLA in healthy donors. TCRdb keeps only in-frame clones here, not all; method: immunoSEQ multiplex PCR. The sample carries some 70,000 clones, approximately 70% recorded once. Sequenced material: PBMCs. All receptors derive from a male donor in good health and CMV-seropositive. The conserved cysteine and the conserved F or W are not part of the CDR3 here.

V gene	J gene	CDR3 protein
TRBV9	TRBJ2-1	ASSVRGLSSYNEQF
TRBV5-4	TRBJ2-7	ASSPRTGVDEQY
TRBV7-2	TRBJ2-3	ASSFRAPKTGRDTQY
TRBV19	TRBJ2-3	ASSMDRGGTDTQY
TRBV27	TRBJ2-7	ASSTIRDRSYEQY
TRBV21-1	TRBJ1-2	ASSKAQSTVNYGYT
TRBV9	TRBJ1-3	ASSADKSISGNTIY
TRBV7-9	TRBJ2-1	ARQGLGDEQF
TRBV11-2	TRBJ1-4	ASSLDSGQGLEKLF
TRBV4-2	TRBJ2-3	ASSQGLGRATDTQY
TRBV11-2	TRBJ2-7	ASSLGVAYEQY
TRBV27	TRBJ2-5	ASKDRVEQETQY
TRBV30	TRBJ2-7	AWVRPFMAGTSGRASYEQY
TRBV30	TRBJ2-3	AWCLGAGKDTQY
TRBV6-1	TRBJ2-3	ATKGVGTDTQY
TRBV6-5	TRBJ1-2	ASSWTGEGYGYT
TRBV4-1	TRBJ1-2	ASSLRTGEIANYGYT
TRBV6-5	TRBJ1-6	ASSYSAGVYNSPLH
TRBV2	TRBJ2-7	ASGRDTYEQY
TRBV28	TRBJ2-1	ASSPTGSSYNEQF
TRBV4-3	TRBJ2-7	ASSQETGSPYEQY
TRBV7-9	TRBJ1-4	ASSFPQYREKLF
TRBV29-1	TRBJ2-2	GLGGNTGELF
TRBV27	TRBJ2-3	ASSLDRGRDTQY
TRBV7-9	TRBJ2-3	ASSFGARSADTQY
TRBV11-3	TRBJ2-1	ASSLDQGGSIWRGEQF
TRBV27	TRBJ2-6	ASSVLPGQGTPGANVLT
TRBV7-2	TRBJ2-3	ASSFETTTDTQY
TRBV10-1	TRBJ1-1	ASRGTGSTEAF
TRBV29-1	TRBJ2-5	SVGVALTQY
TRBV5-1	TRBJ1-4	ASSTTPSPNEKLF
TRBV6-1	TRBJ1-6	ASSDARGRSPLH
TRBV5-6	TRBJ1-4	ASSWGPGQGNEKLF
TRBV6-5	TRBJ1-3	ASSPPTGGNTIY
TRBV19	TRBJ1-5	ASTTGTGVYSNQPQH
TRBV7-9	TRBJ2-1	ASSLGTAYNEQF
TRBV21-1	TRBJ1-5	ASSKRTGARDQPQH
TRBV7-9	TRBJ1-3	ASNTQGTGNTIY
TRBV10-2	TRBJ1-5	ASRGQGNQPQH
TRBV6-5	TRBJ2-3	ASSYILRGDTQY
TRBV5-4	TRBJ2-1	ASSAGQSSYNEQF
TRBV5-1	TRBJ2-3	ASSWGLAGGGTDTQY
TRBV6-1	TRBJ1-2	ASSDFRQGAYGYT
TRBV9	TRBJ2-5	ASSVATSGGTQY
TRBV9	TRBJ1-2	ASSDGTQDNYGYT
TRBV18	TRBJ1-2	ASSPRDSDGYT
TRBV2	TRBJ2-2	ASSDRLTGELF
TRBV6-1	TRBJ2-2	ASSLRSGELF
TRBV20-1	TRBJ2-7	SAQTPGEQY
TRBV5-1	TRBJ1-3	ASSLEGTGYGNTIY
TRBV30	TRBJ2-7	AWSVYGVATYEQY
TRBV18	TRBJ2-5	ASSVRQTRQETQY
TRBV9	TRBJ2-5	ASSVQGDQETQY
TRBV7-8	TRBJ1-5	ASSPSSLNQPQH
TRBV6-5	TRBJ1-2	ASRPLDRDYGYT
TRBV7-9	TRBJ1-1	SSSPTPQGNSMNTEAF